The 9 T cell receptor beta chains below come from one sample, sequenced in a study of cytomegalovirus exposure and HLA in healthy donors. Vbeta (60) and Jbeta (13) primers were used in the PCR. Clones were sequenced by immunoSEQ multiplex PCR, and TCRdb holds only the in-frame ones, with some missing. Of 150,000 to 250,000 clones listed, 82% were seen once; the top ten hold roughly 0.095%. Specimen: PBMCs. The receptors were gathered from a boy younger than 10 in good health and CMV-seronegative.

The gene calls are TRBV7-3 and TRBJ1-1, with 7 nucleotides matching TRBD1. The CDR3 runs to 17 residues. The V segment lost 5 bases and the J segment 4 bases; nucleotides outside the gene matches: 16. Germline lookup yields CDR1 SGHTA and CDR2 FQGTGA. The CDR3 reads CASSATGDLSRVTEAFF. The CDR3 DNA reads TGTGCCAGCAGCGCCACAGGGGATTTGAGTCGGGTCACTGAAGCTTTCTTT.

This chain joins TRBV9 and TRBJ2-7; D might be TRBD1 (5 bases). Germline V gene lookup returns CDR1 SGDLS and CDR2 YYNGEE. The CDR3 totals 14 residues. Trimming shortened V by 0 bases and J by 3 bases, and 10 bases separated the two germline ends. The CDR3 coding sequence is TGTGCCAGCAGCGTAGAACGACAGTTCTACGAGCAGTACTTC. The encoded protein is CASSVERQFYEQYF.

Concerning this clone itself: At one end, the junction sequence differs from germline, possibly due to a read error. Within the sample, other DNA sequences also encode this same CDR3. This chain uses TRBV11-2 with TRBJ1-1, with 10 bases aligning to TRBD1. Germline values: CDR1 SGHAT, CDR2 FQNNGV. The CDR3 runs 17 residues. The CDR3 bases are TGTGCCAGCAGCCCCTTGGGACAGGGGTGGCGTGGGACTGAAGCCTTCTTT. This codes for CASSPLGQGWRGTEAFF.

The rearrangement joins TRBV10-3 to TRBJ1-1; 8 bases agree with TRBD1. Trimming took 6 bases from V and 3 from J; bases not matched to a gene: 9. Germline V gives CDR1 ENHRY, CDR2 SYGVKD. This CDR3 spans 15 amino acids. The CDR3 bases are TGTGCCATCAGCTCACGGACAGGGCCGCACACTGAAGCTTTCTTT. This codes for CAISSRTGPHTEAFF.

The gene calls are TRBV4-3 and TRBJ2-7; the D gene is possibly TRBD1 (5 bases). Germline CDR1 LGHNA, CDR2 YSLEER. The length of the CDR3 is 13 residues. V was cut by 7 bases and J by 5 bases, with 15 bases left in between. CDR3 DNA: TGCGCCAGCACTACAGCAGGGATCCACGAGCAGTACTTC. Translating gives CASTTAGIHEQYF.

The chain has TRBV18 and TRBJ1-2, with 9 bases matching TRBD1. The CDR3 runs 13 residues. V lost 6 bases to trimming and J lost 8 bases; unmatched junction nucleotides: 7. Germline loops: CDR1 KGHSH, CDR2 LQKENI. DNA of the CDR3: TGTGCCAGCTCCGAACAGGGGGCACAGGGCTACACCTTC. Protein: CASSEQGAQGYTF. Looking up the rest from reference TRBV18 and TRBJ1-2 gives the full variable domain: NAGVMQNPRHLVRRRGQEARLRCSPMKGHSHVYWYRQLPEEGLKFMVYLQKENIIDESGMPKERFSAEFPKEGPSILRIQQVVRGDSAAYFCASSEQGAQGYTFGSGTRLTVV.

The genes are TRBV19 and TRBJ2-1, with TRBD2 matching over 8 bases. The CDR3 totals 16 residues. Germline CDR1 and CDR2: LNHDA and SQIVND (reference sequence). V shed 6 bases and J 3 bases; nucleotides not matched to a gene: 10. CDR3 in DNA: TGTGCCAGTAGCGTGGGGGTAGCGGGGATCTACAATGAGCAGTTCTTC. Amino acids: CASSVGVAGIYNEQFF. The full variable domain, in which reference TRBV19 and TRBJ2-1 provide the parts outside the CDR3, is DGGITQSPKYLFRKEGQNVTLSCEQNLNHDAMYWYRQDPGQGLRLIYYSQIVNDFQKGDIAEGYSVSREKKESFPLTVTSAQKNPTAFYLCASSVGVAGIYNEQFFGPGTRLTVL.

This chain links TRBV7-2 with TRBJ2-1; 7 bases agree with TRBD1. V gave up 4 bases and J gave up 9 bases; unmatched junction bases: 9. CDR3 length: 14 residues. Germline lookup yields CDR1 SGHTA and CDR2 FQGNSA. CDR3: CASSYDRAGPEQFF. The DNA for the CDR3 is TGTGCCAGCAGCTATGACAGGGCTGGGCCTGAGCAGTTCTTC.

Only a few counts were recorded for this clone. The CDR3 sequence is CASTNGGRGGSDTQYF. The CDR3 nucleotides read TGTGCCAGCACTAACGGAGGCCGCGGGGGATCAGATACGCAGTATTTT. This chain connects TRBV2 to TRBJ2-3; 7 nucleotides line up with TRBD2. The CDR3 consists of 16 residues. V shed 7 bases, J shed 4 bases, and the junction held 14 bases outside the gene matches. CDR1 SNHLY and CDR2 FYNNEI come from the germline V gene.